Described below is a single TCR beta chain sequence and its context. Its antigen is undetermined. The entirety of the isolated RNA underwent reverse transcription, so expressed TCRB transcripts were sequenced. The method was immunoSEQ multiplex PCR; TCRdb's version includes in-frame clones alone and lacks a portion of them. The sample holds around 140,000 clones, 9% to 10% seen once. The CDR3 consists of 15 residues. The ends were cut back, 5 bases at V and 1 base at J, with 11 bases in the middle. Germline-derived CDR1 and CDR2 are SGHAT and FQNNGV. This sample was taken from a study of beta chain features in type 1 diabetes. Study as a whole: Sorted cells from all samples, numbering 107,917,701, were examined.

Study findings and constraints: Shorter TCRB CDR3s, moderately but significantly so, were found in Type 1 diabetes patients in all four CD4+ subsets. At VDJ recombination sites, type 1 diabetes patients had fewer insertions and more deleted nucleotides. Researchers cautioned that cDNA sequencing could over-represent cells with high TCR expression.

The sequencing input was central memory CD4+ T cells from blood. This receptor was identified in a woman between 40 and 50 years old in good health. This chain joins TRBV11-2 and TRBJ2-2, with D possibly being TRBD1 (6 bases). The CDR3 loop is CASSTGTLNTGELFF. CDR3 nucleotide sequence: TGTGCCAGCAGCACCGGGACACTGAACACCGGGGAGCTGTTTTTT. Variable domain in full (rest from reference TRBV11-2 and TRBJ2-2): EAGVAQSPRYKIIEKRQSVAFWCNPISGHATLYWYQQILGQGPKLLIQFQNNGVVDDSQLPKDRFSAERLKGVDSTLKIQPAKLEDSAVYLCASSTGTLNTGELFFGEGSRLTVL.